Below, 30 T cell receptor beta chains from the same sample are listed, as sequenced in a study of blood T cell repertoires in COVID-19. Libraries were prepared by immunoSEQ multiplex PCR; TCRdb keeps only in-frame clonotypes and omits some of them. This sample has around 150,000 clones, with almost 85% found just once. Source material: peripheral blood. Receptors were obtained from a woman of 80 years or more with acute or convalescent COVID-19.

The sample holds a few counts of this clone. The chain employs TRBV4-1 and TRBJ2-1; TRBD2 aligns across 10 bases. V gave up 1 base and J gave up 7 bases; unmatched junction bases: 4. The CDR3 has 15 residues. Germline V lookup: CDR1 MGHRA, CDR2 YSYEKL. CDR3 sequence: CASSQGLAGENEQFF. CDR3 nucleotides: TGCGCCAGCAGCCAAGGTCTAGCGGGAGAGAATGAGCAGTTCTTC.

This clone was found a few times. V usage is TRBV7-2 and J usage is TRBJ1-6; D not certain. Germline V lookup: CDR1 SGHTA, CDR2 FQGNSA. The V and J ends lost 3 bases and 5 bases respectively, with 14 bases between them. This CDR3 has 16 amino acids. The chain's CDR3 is CASSFLDLRDNSPLHF. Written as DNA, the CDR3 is TGTGCCAGCAGCTTCCTAGATCTTAGAGATAATTCACCCCTCCACTTT.

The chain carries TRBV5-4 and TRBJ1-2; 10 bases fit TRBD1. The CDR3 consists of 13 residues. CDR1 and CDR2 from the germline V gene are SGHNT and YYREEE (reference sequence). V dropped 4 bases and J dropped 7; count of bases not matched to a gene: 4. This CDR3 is CASSLDRGTGYTF. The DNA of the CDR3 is TGTGCCAGCAGCCTGGACAGGGGGACTGGCTACACCTTC.

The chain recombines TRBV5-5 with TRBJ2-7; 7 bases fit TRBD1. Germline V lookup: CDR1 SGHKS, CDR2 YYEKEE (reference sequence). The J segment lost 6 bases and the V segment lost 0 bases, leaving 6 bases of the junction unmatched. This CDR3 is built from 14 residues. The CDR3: CASSLVTGPVEQYF. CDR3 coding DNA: TGTGCCAGCAGCTTGGTGACAGGGCCCGTCGAGCAGTACTTC.

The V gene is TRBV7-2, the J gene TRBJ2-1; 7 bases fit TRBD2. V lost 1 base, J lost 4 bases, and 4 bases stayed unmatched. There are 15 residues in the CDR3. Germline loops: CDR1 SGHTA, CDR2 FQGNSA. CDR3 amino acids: CASSLGGRAYNEQFF. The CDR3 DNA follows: TGTGCCAGCAGCTTAGGAGGGAGGGCTTACAATGAGCAGTTCTTC. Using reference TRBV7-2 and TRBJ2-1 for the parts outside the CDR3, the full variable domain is GAGVSQSPSNKVTEKGKDVELRCDPISGHTALYWYRQSLGQGLEFLIYFQGNSAPDKSGLPSDRFSAERTGGSVSTLTIQRTQQEDSAVYLCASSLGGRAYNEQFFGPGTRLTVL.

In DNA, the CDR3 is TGTGCCAGCAGTGATGGGACAAGGGGTTCACCCCTCCACTTT. This gives the protein CASSDGTRGSPLHF. The rearrangement links TRBV6-1 to TRBJ1-6; D may be TRBD1 (6 bases). The CDR3 is 14 residues long. The V end was cut by 3 bases, the J end by 9 bases, with 12 bases between. Germline CDR1 is MNHNS and CDR2 is SASEGT.

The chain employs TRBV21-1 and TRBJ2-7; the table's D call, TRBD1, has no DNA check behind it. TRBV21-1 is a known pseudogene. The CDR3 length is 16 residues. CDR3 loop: CASSKSVKDTRYEQYF. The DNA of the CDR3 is TGTGCCAGCAGCAAATCGGTAAAGGACACCCGCTACGAGCAGTACTTC.

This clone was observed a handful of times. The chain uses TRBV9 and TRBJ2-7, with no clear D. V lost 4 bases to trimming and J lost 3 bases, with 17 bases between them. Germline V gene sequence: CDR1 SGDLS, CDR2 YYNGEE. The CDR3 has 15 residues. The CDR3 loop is CASSPDTTVYYEQYF. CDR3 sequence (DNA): TGTGCCAGCAGCCCAGATACGACTGTCTACTACGAGCAGTACTTC.

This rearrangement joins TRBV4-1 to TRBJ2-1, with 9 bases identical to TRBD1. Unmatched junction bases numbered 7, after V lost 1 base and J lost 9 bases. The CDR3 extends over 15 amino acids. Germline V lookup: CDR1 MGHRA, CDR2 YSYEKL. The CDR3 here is CASSQVTGQGGEQFF. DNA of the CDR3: TGCGCCAGCAGCCAAGTTACGGGACAGGGAGGTGAGCAGTTCTTC.

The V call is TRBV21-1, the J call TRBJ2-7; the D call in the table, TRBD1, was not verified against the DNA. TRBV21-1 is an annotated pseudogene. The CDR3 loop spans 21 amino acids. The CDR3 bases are TGTGCCAGCAGCAAAGACAACAGGGGGCGCATCACTGCGGGAGGTCCCTACGAGCAGTACTTC. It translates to CASSKDNRGRITAGGPYEQYF.

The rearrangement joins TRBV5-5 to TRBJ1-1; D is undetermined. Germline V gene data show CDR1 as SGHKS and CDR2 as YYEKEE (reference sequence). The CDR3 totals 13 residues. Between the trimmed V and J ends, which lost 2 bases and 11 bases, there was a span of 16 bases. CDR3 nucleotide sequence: TGTGCCAGCAGCTTTTATGACACTTGGGAGGCTTTCTTT. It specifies CASSFYDTWEAFF.

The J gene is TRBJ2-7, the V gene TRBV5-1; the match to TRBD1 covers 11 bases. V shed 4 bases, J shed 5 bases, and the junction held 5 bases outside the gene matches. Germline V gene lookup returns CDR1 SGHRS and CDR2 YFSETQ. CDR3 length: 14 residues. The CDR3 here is CASSSRDRGDEQYF. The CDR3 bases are TGCGCCAGCAGCAGCCGGGACAGGGGGGACGAGCAGTACTTC.

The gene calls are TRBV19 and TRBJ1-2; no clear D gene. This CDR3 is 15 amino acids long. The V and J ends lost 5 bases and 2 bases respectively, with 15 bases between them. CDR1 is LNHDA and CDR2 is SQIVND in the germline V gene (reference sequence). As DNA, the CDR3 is TGTGCCAGTAGTTTGCCTACAGAGACGAACTATGGCTACACCTTC. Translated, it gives CASSLPTETNYGYTF.

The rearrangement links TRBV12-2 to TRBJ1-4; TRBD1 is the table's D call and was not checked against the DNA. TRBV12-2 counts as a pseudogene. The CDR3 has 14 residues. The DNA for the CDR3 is TGTGCAAGTCGCTTTCAGGGACACCATGAAAAACTGTTTTTT. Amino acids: CASRFQGHHEKLFF.

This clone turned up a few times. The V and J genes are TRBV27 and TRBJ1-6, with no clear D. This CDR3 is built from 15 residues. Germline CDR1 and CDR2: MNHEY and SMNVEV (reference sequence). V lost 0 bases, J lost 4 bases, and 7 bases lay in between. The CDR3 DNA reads TGTGCCAGCAGTTTATCGTGGGCATATAATTCACCCCTCCACTTT. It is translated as CASSLSWAYNSPLHF.

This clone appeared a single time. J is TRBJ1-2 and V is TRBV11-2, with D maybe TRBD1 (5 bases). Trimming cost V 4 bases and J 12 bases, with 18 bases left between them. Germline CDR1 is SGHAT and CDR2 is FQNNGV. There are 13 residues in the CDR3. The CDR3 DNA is TGTGCCAGCAGCTCTTGGGCGGGGCAGAACAACACCTTC. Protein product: CASSSWAGQNNTF.

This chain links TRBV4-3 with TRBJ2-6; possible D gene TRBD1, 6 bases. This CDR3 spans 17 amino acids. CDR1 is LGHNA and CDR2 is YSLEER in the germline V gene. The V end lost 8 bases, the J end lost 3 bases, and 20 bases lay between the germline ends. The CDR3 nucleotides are TGCGCCAGCGGTAGCACAGGGAGTTCGAGTGGGGCCAACGTCCTGACTTTC. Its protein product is CASGSTGSSSGANVLTF.

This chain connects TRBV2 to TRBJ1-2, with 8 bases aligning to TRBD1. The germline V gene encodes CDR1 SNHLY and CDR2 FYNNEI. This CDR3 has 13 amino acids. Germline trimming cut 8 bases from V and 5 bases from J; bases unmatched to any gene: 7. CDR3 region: CASWGQDNYGYTF. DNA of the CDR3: TGTGCCAGCTGGGGACAGGACAATTATGGCTACACCTTC.

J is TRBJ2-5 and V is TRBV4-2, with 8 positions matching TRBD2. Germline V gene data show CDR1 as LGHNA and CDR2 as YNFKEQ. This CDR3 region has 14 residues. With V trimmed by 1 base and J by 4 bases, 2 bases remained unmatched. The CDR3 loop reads CASSQGGRRETQYF. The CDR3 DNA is TGTGCCAGCAGCCAAGGCGGGAGGAGAGAGACCCAGTACTTC.

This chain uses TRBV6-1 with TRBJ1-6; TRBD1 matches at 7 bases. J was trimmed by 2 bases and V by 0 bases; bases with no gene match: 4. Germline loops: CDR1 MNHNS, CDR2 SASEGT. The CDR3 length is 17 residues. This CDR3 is CASSEALGQAYNSPLHF. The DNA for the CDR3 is TGTGCCAGCAGTGAAGCGCTTGGACAGGCCTATAATTCACCCCTCCACTTT.

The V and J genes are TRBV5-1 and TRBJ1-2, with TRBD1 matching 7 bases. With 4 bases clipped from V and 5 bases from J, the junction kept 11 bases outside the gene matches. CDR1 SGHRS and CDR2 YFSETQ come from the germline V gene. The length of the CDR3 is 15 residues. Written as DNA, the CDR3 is TGCGCCAGCAGCCGGGACAGTTCCACTACGTATGGCTACACCTTC. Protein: CASSRDSSTTYGYTF.

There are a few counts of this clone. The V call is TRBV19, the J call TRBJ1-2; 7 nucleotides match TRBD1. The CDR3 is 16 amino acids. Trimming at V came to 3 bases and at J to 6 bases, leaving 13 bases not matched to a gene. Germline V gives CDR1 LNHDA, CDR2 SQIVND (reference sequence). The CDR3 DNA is TGTGCCAGTAGTATTGATGTGGGGACAGAGTTTGATGGCTACACCTTC. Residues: CASSIDVGTEFDGYTF.

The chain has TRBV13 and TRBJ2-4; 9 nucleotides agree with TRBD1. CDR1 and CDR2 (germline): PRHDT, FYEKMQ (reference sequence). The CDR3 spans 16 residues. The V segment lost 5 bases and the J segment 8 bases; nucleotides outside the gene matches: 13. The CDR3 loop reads CASSPGTGKILDIQYF. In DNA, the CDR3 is TGTGCCAGCAGCCCCGGGACAGGGAAAATATTAGACATTCAGTACTTC.

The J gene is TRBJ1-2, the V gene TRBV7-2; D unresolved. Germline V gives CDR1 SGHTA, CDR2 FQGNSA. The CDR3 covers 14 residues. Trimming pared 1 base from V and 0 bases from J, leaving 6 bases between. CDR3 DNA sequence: TGTGCCAGCAGCTTAGAGCCATCTAACTATGGCTACACCTTC. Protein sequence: CASSLEPSNYGYTF.

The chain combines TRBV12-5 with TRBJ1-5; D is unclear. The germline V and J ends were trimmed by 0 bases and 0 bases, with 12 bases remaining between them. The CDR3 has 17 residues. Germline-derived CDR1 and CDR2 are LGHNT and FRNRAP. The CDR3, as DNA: TGTGCTAGTGGTTTGGTACTTGGGCAGAATAGCAATCAGCCCCAGCATTTT. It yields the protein CASGLVLGQNSNQPQHF.

The DNA for the CDR3 is TGTGCCAGCAGCGACCCCCGGGAGAGGGAGGGTCTCTCCTACAATGAGCAGTTCTTC. It codes for CASSDPREREGLSYNEQFF. This chain uses TRBV5-6 with TRBJ2-1; 7 bases agree with TRBD2. The CDR3 is made up of 19 amino acids. V lost 4 bases and J lost 0; bases outside the gene matches: 16. Per the germline V gene, CDR1 is SGHDT and CDR2 is YYEEEE.

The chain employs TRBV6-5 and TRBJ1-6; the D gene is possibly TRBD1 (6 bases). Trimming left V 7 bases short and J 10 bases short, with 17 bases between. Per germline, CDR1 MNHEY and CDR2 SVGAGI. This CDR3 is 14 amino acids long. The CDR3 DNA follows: TGTGCCAGCACCCTCGGGACATTAGACTCACCCCTCCACTTT. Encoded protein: CASTLGTLDSPLHF.

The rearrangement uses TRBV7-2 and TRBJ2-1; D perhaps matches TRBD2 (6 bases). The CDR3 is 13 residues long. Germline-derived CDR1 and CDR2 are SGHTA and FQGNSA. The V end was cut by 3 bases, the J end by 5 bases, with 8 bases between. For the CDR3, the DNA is TGTGCCAGCAGCTTGACTAGAAACAATGAGCAGTTCTTC. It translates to CASSLTRNNEQFF. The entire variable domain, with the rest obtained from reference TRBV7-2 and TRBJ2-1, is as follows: GAGVSQSPSNKVTEKGKDVELRCDPISGHTALYWYRQSLGQGLEFLIYFQGNSAPDKSGLPSDRFSAERTGGSVSTLTIQRTQQEDSAVYLCASSLTRNNEQFFGPGTRLTVL.

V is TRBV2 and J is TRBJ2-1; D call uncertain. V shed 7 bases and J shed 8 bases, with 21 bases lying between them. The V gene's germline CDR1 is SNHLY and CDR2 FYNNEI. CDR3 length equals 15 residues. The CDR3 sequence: CASKWRIYDLDEQFF. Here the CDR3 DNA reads TGTGCCAGCAAATGGCGGATTTATGATTTGGATGAGCAGTTCTTC. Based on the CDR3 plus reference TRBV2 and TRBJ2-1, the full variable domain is EPEVTQTPSHQVTQMGQEVILRCVPISNHLYFYWYRQILGQKVEFLVSFYNNEISEKSEIFDDQFSVERPDGSNFTLKIRSTKLEDSAMYFCASKWRIYDLDEQFFGPGTRLTVL.

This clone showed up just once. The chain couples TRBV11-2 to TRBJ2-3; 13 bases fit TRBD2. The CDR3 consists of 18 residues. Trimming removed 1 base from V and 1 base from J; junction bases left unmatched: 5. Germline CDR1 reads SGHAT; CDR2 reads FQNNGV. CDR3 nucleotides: TGTGCCAGCAGCTTAGCCCCACTAGCGGGAGGGGGCACAGATACGCAGTATTTT. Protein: CASSLAPLAGGGTDTQYF. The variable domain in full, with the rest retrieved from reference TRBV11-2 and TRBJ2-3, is EAGVAQSPRYKIIEKRQSVAFWCNPISGHATLYWYQQILGQGPKLLIQFQNNGVVDDSQLPKDRFSAERLKGVDSTLKIQPAKLEDSAVYLCASSLAPLAGGGTDTQYFGPGTRLTVL.